The clone carrying this TCR beta chain occurred a few times. Its antigen is unknown. Extracted RNA was reverse transcribed into cDNA, the sequencing template. Using immunoSEQ multiplex PCR, the repertoire was profiled, and TCRdb retains in-frame clones only, with some absent. Among 150,000 to 200,000 clones listed, 50% to 70% were seen once. This entry comes from a study of CD8+ T cells in alopecia areata. This sample's treatment: oral pan-JAK inhibitor, 5-10 mg twice daily. Whole-study findings and limits: Especially in alopecia totalis/universalis, lesional scalp showed greater clonality than normal scalp did.

This sequence was found in a human donor with alopecia areata. The starting material was CD4+ T cells sorted from blood, obtained between weeks 47 and 50, from a patient treated with tofacitinib.

The CDR3 bases are TGTGCCAGCAGCTTAATCGGCACAGATACGCAGTATTTT. Translating gives CASSLIGTDTQYF. This chain links TRBV7-8 with TRBJ2-3; no reliable D call. The ends were cut back, 2 bases at V and 1 base at J, with 4 bases in the middle. Germline CDR1 is SGHVS and CDR2 is FQNEAQ. CDR3 size: 13 residues.